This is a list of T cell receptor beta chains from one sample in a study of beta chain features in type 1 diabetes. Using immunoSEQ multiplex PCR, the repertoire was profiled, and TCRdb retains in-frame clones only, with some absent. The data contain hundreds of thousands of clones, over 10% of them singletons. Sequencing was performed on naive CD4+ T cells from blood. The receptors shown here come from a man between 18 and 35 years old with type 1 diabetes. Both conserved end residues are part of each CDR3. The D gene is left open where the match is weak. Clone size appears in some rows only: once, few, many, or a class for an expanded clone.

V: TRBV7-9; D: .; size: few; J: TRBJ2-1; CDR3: CASSLREYRLGGFGEQFF; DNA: TGTGCCAGCAGCTTAAGGGAGTATAGGCTCGGGGGTTTCGGTGAGCAGTTCTTC
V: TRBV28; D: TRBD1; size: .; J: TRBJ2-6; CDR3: CASSLWDRGHSGANVLTF; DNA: TGTGCCAGCAGTTTGTGGGACAGGGGCCACTCTGGGGCCAACGTCCTGACTTTC
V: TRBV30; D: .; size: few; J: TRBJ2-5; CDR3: CAWRLGAQETQYF; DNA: TGTGCCTGGAGATTAGGGGCCCAAGAGACCCAGTACTTC
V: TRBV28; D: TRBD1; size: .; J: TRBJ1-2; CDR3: CASRGTGGYGYTF; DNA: TGTGCCAGCAGAGGGACAGGGGGCTATGGCTACACCTTC
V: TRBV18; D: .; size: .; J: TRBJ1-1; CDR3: CASSPDREAFF; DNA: TGTGCCAGCTCACCTGACAGAGAAGCTTTCTTT
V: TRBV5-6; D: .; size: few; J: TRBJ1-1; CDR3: CASTGFEAFF; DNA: TGTGCCAGCACAGGGTTTGAAGCTTTCTTT
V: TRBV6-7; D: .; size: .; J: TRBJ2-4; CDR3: CASSYLWDRAKNIQYF; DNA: TGTGCCAGCAGTTACTTGTGGGACCGGGCCAAAAACATTCAGTACTTC
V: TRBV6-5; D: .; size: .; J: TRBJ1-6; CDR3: CASSSQGTNNSPLHF; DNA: TGTGCCAGCAGTTCACAGGGTACGAATAATTCACCCCTCCACTTT
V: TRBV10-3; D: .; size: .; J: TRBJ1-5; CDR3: CAISQEQEAAQHF; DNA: TGTGCCATCAGCCAAGAACAGGAGGCGGCCCAGCATTTT
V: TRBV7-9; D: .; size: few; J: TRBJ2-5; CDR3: CASSLTGQKETQYF; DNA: TGTGCCAGCAGCTTAACGGGCCAGAAGGAGACCCAGTACTTC